This TCR beta chain came from a study of metastatic and nonmetastatic thyroid tumors. Looking at the study overall: It was across blood and tumor or nodule tissue from malignant and benign thyroid patients that repertoires were compared. Study findings and constraints: When malignant thyroid tumors were compared with benign nodules, TCR beta diversity was reportedly significantly higher in the malignant tumors. This held in both blood and tumor samples.

The CDR3 is 16 residues long. Germline trimming cut 0 bases from V and 7 bases from J; bases unmatched to any gene: 12. In germline, CDR1 is DFQATT, CDR2 SNEGSKA (reference sequence). Per the authors' pipeline: Variation in CDR3 across clinicopathological groups served as the basis for constructing a distant-metastasis classifier in papillary thyroid cancer. TCRdb ran MiXCR on the PCR reads. The V and J calls were determined by TCRdb, not by the authors. The data hold some 13,000 clones, with over 25% observed a single time. The count of this clone is one. Its cognate antigen is unknown. Patients were all untreated before their thyroid surgery.

Sequencing was performed on tumor tissue. The V call is TRBV20-1, the J call TRBJ2-1; 7 bases align to TRBD2. The sequence derives from a female donor with papillary thyroid cancer or a benign thyroid nodule (not recorded which). Some clones in this sample may be carry-over from other donors' samples. The CDR3 DNA reads as TGCAGTGCTAGAGATGAGGGCGGGAGAAATGGGAATGAGCAGTTCTTC. This translates into CSARDEGGRNGNEQFF.